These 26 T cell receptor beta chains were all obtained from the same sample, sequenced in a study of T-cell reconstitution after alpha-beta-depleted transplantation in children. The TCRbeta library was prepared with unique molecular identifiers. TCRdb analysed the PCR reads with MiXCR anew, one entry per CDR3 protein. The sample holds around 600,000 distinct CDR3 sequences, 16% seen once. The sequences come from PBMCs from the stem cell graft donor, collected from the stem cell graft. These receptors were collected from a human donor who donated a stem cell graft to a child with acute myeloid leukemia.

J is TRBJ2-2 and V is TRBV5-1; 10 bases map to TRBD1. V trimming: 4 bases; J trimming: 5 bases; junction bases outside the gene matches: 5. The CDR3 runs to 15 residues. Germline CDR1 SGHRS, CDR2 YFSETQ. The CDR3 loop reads CASSIQGQGTGELFF. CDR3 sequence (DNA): TGCGCCAGCAGCATCCAGGGACAGGGGACCGGGGAGCTGTTTTTT.

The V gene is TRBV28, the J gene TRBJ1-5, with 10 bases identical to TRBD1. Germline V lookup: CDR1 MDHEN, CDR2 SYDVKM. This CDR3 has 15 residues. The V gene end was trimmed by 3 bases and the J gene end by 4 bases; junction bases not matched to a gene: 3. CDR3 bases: TGTGCCAGCAGTTTCCGGGACAGGGGAAATCAGCCCCAGCATTTT. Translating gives CASSFRDRGNQPQHF.

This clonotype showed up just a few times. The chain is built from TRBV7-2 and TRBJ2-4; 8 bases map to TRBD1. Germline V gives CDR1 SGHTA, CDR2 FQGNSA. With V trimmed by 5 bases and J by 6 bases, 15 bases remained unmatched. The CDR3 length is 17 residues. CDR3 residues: CASSTRQDRANLNIQYF. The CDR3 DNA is TGTGCCAGCAGCACCCGGCAGGACAGGGCGAATTTAAACATTCAGTACTTC.

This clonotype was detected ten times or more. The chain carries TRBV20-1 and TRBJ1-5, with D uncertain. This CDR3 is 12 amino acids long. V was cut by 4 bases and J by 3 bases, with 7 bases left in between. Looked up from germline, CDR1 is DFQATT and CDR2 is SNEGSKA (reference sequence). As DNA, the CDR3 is TGCAGTGCTAAGGCGTTCAATCAGCCCCAGCATTTT. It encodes CSAKAFNQPQHF.

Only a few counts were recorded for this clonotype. The CDR3 DNA sequence: TGTGCCAGCAGCCGCCTTCAGGGGACGAATTCACCCCTCCACTTT. Protein product: CASSRLQGTNSPLHF. The J gene is TRBJ1-6, the V gene TRBV7-9, with D possibly matching TRBD1 (6 bases). The CDR3 has 15 residues. V was cut by 5 bases and J by 7 bases, with 15 bases left in between. Germline V gives CDR1 SEHNR, CDR2 FQNEAQ (reference sequence). Combining the CDR3 with reference TRBV7-9 and TRBJ1-6 gives the whole variable domain DTGVSQNPRHKITKRGQNVTFRCDPISEHNRLYWYRQTLGQGPEFLTYFQNEAQLEKSRLLSDRFSAERPKGSFSTLEIQRTEQGDSAMYLCASSRLQGTNSPLHFGNGTRLTVT.

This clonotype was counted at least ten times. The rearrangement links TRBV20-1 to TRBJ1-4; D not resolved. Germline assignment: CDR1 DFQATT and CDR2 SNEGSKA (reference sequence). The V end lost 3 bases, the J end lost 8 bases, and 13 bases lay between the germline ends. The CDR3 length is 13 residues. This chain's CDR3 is CSASLRPSEKLFF. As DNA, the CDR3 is TGCAGTGCTAGCTTGAGGCCCTCGGAAAAACTGTTTTTT.

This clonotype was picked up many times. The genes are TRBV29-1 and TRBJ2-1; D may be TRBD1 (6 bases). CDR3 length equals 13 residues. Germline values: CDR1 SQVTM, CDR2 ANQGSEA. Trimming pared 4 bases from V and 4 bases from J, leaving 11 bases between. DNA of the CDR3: TGCAGCGTTGCGGACAGTTATTACAATGAGCAGTTCTTC. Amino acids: CSVADSYYNEQFF.

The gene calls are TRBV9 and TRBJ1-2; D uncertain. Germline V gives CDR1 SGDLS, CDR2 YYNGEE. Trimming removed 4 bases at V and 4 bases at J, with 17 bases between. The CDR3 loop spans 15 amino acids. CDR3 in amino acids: CASSPWPGPLYGYTF. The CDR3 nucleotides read TGTGCCAGCAGCCCATGGCCCGGGCCCCTCTATGGCTACACCTTC.

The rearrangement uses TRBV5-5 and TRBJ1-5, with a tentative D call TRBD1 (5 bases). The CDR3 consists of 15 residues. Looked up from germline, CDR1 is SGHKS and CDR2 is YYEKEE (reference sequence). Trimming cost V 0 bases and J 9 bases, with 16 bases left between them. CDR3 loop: CASSLGDFPYGPQHF. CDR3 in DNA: TGTGCCAGCAGCTTGGGGGACTTCCCATATGGGCCCCAGCATTTT.

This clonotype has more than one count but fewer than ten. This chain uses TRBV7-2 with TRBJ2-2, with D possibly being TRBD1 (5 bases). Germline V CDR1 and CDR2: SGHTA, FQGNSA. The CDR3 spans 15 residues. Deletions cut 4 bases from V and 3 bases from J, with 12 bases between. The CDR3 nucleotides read TGTGCCAGCAGCTGGAATGGGGCGGACACCGGGGAGCTGTTTTTT. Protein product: CASSWNGADTGELFF.

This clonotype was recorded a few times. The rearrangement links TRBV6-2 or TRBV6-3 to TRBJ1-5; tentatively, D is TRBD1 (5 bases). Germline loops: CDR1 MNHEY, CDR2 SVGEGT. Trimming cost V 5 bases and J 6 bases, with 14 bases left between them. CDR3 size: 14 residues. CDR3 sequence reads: CASSHGGGGQPQHF. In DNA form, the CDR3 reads TGTGCCAGCAGTCACGGCGGGGGGGGTCAGCCCCAGCATTTT.

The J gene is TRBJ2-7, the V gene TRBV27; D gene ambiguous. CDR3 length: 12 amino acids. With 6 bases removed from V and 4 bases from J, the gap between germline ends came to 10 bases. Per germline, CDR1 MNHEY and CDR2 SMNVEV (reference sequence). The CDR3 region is CASSSDEYEQYV. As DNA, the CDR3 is TGTGCCAGCAGCTCCGACGAATACGAGCAGTACGTC.

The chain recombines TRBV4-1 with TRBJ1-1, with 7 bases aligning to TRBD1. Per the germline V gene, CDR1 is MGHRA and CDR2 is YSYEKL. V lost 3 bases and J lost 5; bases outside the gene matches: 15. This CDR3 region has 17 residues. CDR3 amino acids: CASSQVGDSPSRTEAFF. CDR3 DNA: TGCGCCAGCAGCCAGGTAGGGGACAGTCCCTCGAGAACTGAAGCTTTCTTT.

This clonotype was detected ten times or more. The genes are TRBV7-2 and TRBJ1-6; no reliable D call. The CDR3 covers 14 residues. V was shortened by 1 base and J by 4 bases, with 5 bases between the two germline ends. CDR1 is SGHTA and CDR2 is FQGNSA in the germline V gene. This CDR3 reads CASSLGGYNSPLHF. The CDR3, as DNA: TGTGCCAGCAGCTTAGGCGGGTATAATTCACCCCTCCACTTT.

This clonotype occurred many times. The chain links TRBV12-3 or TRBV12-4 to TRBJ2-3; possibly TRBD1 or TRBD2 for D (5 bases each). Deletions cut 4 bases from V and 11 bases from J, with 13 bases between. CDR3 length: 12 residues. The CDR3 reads CASSSPQGVQYF. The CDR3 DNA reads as TGTGCCAGCAGTTCCCCCCAGGGAGTGCAGTATTTT.

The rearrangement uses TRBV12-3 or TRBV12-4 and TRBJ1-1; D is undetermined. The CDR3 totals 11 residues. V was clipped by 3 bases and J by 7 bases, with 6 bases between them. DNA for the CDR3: TGTGCCAGCAGTTTTTATGATGAAGCTTTCTTT. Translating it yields CASSFYDEAFF.

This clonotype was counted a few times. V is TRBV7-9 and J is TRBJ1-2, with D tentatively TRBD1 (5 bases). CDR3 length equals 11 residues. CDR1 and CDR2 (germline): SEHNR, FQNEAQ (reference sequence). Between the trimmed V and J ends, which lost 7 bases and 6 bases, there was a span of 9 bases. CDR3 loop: CASKGEDGYTF. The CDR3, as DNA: TGTGCCAGCAAAGGGGAAGATGGCTACACCTTC.

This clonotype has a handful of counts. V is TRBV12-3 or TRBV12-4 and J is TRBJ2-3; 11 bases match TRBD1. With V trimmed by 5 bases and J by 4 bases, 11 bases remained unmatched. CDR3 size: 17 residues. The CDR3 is CASSPAGGQGVSDTQYF. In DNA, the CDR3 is TGTGCCAGCAGTCCCGCCGGGGGACAGGGGGTTTCAGATACGCAGTATTTT.

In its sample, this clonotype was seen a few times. This CDR3 is CASSQGLAVKDTQYF. For the CDR3, the DNA is TGTGCCAGCAGCCAAGGACTAGCGGTGAAAGATACGCAGTATTTT. This chain links TRBV12-3 or TRBV12-4 with TRBJ2-3; TRBD2 matches 10 bases. V shed 6 bases and J 5 bases; nucleotides not matched to a gene: 8. The CDR3 extends over 15 amino acids.

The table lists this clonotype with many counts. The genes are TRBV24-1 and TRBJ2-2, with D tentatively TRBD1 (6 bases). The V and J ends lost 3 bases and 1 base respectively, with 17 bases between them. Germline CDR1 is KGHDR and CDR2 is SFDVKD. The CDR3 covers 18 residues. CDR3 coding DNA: TGTGCCACCAGTGATACGACAGGTGCTACTAAGAACACCGGGGAGCTGTTTTTT. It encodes CATSDTTGATKNTGELFF.

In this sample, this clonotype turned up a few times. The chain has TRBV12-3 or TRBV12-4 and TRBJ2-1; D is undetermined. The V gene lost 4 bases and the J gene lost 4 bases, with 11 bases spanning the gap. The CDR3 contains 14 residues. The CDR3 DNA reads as TGTGCCAGCAGTTCCTCCGACCGATACAATGAGCAGTTCTTC. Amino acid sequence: CASSSSDRYNEQFF.

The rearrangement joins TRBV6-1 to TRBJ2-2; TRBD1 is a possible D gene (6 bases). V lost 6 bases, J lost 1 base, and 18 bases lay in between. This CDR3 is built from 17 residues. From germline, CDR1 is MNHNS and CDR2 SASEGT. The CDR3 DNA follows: TGTGCCAGCAGCCGCCTGGAGGACAGCTTGAACACCGGGGAGCTGTTTTTT. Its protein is CASSRLEDSLNTGELFF.

This CDR3 is CASTNIAGAEQFF. The DNA of the CDR3 is TGTGCCAGCACCAATATAGCGGGCGCTGAGCAGTTCTTC. This chain links TRBV6-1 with TRBJ2-1; 7 nucleotides match TRBD2. Germline CDR1 is MNHNS and CDR2 is SASEGT. J gave up 9 bases and V 7 bases, and 9 bases lay outside the gene matches. CDR3 length equals 13 residues.

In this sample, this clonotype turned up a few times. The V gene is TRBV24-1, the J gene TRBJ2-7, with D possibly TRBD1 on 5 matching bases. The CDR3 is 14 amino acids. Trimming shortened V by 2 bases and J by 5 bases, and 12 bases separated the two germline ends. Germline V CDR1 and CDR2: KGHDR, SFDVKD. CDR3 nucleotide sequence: TGTGCCACCAGTGATTCCCAGGGCAGCGACGAGCAGTACTTC. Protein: CATSDSQGSDEQYF.

The CDR3 DNA reads TGTGCCAGCAGTAACGGACTTCTGCAGTTCTTC. It encodes CASSNGLLQFF. The V and J genes are TRBV6-2 or TRBV6-3 and TRBJ2-1; possible D gene TRBD2, 5 bases. CDR1 and CDR2 from the germline V gene are MNHEY and SVGEGT. Trimming shortened V by 5 bases and J by 12 bases, and 11 bases separated the two germline ends. The CDR3 runs 11 residues.

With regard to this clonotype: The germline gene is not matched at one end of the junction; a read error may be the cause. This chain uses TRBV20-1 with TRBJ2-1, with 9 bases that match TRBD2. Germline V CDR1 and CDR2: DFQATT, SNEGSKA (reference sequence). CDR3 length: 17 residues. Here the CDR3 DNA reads TGCTGTGCTAGAGGAGGTTCCGGACTAGCGTCCTACAATGAGCAGTTCTTC. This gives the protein CCARGGSGLASYNEQFF.